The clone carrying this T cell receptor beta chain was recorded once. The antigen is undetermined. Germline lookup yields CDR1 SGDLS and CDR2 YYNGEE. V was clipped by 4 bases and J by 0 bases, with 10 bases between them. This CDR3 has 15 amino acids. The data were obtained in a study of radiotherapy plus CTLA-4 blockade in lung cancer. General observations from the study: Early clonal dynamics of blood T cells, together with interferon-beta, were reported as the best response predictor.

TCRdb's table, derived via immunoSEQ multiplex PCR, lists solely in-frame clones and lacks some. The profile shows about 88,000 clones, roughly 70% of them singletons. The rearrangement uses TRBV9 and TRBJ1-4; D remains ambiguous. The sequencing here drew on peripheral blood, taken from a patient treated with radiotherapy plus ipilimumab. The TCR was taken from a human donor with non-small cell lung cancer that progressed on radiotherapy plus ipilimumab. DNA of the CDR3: TGTGCCAGCAGCTCCCTGGGTGCAACTAATGAAAAACTGTTTTTT. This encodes CASSSLGATNEKLFF.